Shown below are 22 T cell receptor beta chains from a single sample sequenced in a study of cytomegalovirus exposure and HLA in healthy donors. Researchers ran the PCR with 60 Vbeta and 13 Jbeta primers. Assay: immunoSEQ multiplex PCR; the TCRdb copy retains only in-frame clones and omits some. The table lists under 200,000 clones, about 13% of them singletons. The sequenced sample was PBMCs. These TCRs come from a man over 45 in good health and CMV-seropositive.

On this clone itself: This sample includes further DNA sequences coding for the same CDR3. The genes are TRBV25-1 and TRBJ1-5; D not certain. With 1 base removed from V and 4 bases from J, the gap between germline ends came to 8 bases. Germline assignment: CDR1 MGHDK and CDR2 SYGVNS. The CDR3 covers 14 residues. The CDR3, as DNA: TGTGCCAGCAGTGAATCGGTCGTGAATCAGCCCCAGCATTTT. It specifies CASSESVVNQPQHF.

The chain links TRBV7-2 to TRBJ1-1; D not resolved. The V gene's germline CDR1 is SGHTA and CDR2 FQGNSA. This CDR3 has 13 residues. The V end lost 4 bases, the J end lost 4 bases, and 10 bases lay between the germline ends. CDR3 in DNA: TGTGCCAGCAGCTCCCGGGAGAGCACTGAAGCTTTCTTT. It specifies CASSSRESTEAFF.

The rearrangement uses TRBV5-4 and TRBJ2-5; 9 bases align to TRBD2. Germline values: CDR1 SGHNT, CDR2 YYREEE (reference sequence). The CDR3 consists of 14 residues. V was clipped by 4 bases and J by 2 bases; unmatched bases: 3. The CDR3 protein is CASSVAGGQETQYF. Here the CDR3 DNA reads TGTGCCAGCAGCGTGGCGGGGGGGCAAGAGACCCAGTACTTC.

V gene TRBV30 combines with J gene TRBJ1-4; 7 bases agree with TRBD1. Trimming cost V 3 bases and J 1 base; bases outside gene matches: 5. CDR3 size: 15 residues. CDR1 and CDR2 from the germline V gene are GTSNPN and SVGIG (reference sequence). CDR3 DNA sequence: TGTGCCTGGAGCGCAAGACAGGGAACTAATGAAAAACTGTTTTTT. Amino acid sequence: CAWSARQGTNEKLFF.

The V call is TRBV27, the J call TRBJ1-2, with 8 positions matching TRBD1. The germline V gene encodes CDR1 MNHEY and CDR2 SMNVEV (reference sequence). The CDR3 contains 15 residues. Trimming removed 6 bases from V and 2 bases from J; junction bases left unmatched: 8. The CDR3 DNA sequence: TGTGCCAGCAGGCGGACAGGGAACTTCAACTATGGCTACACCTTC. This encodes CASRRTGNFNYGYTF.

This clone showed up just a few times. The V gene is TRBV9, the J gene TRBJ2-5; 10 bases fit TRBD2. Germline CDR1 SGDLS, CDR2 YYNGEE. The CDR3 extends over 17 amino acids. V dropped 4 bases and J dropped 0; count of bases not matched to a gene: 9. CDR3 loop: CASSPGLTSGHQETQYF. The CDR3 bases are TGTGCCAGCAGCCCAGGGCTGACTAGCGGGCACCAAGAGACCCAGTACTTC.

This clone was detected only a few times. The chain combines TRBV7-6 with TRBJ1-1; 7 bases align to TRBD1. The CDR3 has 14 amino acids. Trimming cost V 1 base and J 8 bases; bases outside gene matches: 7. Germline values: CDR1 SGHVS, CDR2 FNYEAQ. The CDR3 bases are TGTGCCAGCAGCTTAGGATCCCCAGGGGGGGAAGCTTTCTTT. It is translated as CASSLGSPGGEAFF. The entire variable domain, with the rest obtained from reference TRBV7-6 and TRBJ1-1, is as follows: GAGVSQSPRYKVTKRGQDVALRCDPISGHVSLYWYRQALGQGPEFLTYFNYEAQQDKSGLPNDRFSAERPEGSISTLTIQRTEQRDSAMYRCASSLGSPGGEAFFGQGTRLTVV.

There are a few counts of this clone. In DNA form, the CDR3 reads TGTGCCAGCAGCTTAGATGCAGGGACAGGGTACGAGCAGTACTTC. Its translation: CASSLDAGTGYEQYF. The V call is TRBV7-2, the J call TRBJ2-7; 9 bases fit TRBD1. CDR3 length: 15 residues. The germline CDR1 and CDR2 sequences are SGHTA and FQGNSA. The V gene end was trimmed by 1 base and the J gene end by 4 bases; junction bases not matched to a gene: 5.

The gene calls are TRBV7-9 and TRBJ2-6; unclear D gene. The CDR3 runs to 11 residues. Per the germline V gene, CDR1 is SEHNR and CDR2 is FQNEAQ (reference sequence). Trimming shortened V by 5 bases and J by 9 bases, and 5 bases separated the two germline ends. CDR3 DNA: TGTGCCAGCAGCCCCATCAACGTCCTGACTTTC. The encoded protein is CASSPINVLTF.

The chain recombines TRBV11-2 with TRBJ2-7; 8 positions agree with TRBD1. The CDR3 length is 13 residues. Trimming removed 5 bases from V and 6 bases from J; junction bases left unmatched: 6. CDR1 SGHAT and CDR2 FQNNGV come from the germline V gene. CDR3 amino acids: CASSIIQGGEQYF. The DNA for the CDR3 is TGTGCCAGCAGCATAATACAGGGGGGCGAGCAGTACTTC.

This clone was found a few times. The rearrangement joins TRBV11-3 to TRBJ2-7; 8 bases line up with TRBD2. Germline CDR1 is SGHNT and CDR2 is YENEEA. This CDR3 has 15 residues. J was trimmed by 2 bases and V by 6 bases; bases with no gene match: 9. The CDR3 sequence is CASSAVRGAPYEQYF. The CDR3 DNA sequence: TGTGCCAGCAGTGCGGTGCGGGGGGCCCCCTACGAGCAGTACTTC.

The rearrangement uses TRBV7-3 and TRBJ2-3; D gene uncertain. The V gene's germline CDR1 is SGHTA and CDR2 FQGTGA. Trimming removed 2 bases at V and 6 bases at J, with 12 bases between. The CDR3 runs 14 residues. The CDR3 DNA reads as TGTGCCAGCAGCTTAGAGGTATTGTCGGATACGCAGTATTTT. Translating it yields CASSLEVLSDTQYF.

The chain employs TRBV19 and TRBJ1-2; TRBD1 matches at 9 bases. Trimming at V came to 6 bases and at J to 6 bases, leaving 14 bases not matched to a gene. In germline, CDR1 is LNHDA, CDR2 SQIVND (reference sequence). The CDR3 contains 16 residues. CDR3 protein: CASSDPYGDREDGYTF. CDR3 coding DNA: TGTGCCAGTAGCGACCCCTATGGGGACAGGGAGGATGGCTACACCTTC. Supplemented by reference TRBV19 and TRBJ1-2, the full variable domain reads DGGITQSPKYLFRKEGQNVTLSCEQNLNHDAMYWYRQDPGQGLRLIYYSQIVNDFQKGDIAEGYSVSREKKESFPLTVTSAQKNPTAFYLCASSDPYGDREDGYTFGSGTRLTVV.

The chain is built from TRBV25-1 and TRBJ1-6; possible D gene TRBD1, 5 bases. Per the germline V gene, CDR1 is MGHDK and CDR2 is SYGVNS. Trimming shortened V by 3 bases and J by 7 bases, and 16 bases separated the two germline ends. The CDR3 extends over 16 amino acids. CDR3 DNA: TGTGCCAGCAGTGACCCCCCGGGGGGGGGAAATTCACCCCTCCACTTT. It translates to CASSDPPGGGNSPLHF.

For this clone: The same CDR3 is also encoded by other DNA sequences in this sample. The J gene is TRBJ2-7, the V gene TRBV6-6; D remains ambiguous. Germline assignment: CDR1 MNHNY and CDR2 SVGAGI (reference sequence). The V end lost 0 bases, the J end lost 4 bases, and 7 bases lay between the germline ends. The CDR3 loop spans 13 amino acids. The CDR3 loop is CASSYSTGYEQYV. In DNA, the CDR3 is TGTGCCAGCAGTTACTCGACCGGGTACGAGCAGTACGTC.

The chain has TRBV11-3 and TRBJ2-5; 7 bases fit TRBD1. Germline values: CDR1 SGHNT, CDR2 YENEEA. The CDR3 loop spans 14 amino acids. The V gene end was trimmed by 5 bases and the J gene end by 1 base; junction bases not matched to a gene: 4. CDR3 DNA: TGTGCCAGCAGCCCTGGGACAGCCCAAGAGACCCAGTACTTC. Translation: CASSPGTAQETQYF.

This CDR3 reads CASRVAGGPQETQYF. CDR3 nucleotide sequence: TGTGCCAGCAGAGTAGCGGGGGGACCACAAGAGACCCAGTACTTC. The V and J genes are TRBV2 and TRBJ2-5, with TRBD2 identical over 10 bases. The CDR3 consists of 15 residues. J gave up 2 bases and V 6 bases, and 6 bases lay outside the gene matches. CDR1 is SNHLY and CDR2 is FYNNEI in the germline V gene.

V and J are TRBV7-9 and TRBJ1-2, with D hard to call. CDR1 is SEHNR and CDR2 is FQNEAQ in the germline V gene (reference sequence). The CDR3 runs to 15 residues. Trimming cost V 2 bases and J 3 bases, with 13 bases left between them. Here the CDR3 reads CASSLNRGLDYGYTF. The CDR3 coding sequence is TGTGCCAGCAGCTTAAACCGAGGGTTGGACTATGGCTACACCTTC.

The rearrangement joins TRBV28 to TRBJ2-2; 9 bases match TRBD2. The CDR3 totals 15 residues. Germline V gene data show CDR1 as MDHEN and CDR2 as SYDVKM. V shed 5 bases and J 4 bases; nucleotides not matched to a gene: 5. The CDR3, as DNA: TGTGCCAGCAGTGTCCTAGCGGGGTCCACCGGGGAGCTGTTTTTT. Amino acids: CASSVLAGSTGELFF.

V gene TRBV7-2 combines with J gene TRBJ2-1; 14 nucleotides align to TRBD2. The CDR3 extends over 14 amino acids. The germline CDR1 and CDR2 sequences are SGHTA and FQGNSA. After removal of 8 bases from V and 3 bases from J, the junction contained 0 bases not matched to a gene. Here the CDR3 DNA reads TGTGCCAGCGGGACTAGCGGGGGCTACAATGAGCAGTTCTTC. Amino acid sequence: CASGTSGGYNEQFF.

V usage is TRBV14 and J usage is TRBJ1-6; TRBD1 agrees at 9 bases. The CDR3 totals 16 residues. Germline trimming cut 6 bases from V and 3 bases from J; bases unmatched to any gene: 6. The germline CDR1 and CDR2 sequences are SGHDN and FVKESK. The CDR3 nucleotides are TGTGCCAGCAGTCCGGGACAGGGAGTCTATAATTCACCCCTCCACTTT. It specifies CASSPGQGVYNSPLHF.

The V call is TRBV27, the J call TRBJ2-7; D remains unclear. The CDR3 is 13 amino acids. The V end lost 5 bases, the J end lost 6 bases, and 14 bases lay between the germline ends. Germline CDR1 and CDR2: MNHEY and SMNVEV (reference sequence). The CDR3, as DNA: TGTGCCAGCAGTATGCAGTCTTTTGGCGAGCAGTACTTC. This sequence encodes CASSMQSFGEQYF.